This TCR beta chain appears in the sequencing data of a study of cytomegalovirus exposure and HLA in healthy donors. Overall study context: Most genotyped donors, 75% to 85% of more than 300, had Caucasian-associated genetic ancestry.

To note about this clone: Its target is unknown.

Study outcomes and limitations: Looking again later, the authors saw that most CMV-associated TCR beta chains seemed HLA-restricted. Productive rates of about 87% or about 30% were seen for most TCR beta V segments in an earlier analysis. Reports state that TCR beta sequences accurately predicted most subjects' HLA-A and HLA-B alleles.

The PCR made use of 60 Vbeta and 13 Jbeta primers. The table came from immunoSEQ multiplex PCR; TCRdb's copy has only in-frame clones and leaves some out. The table shows about 110,000 clones, with 75% to 80% occurring only once. There are 15 residues in the CDR3. Deletions cut 3 bases from V and 6 bases from J, with 16 bases between. Germline loops: CDR1 SGHDT, CDR2 YYEEEE. The specimen was PBMCs. The clonotype was recovered from a woman aged 25 to 39 in good health and CMV-seronegative. The chain recombines TRBV5-6 with TRBJ1-5; D possibly corresponds to TRBD1 (5 bases). CDR3 region: CASSSRQGRGQPQHF. The CDR3 DNA is TGTGCCAGCAGCTCCCGTCAGGGCCGCGGTCAGCCCCAGCATTTT. The full variable domain, completed using reference TRBV5-6 and TRBJ1-5, is DAGVTQSPTHLIKTRGQQVTLRCSPKSGHDTVSWYQQALGQGPQFIFQYYEEEERQRGNFPDRFSGHQFPNYSSELNVNALLLGDSALYLCASSSRQGRGQPQHFGDGTRLSIL.